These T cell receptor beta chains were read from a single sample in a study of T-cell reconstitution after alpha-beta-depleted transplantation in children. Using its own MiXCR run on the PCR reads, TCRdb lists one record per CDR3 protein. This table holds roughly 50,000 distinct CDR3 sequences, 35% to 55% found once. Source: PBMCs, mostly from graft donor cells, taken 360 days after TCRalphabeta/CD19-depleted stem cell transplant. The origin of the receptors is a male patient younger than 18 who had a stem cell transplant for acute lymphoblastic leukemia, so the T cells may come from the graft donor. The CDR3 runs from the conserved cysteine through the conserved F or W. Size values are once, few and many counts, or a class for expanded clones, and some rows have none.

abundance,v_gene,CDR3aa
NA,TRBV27,CASSLDRGAFYEQYF
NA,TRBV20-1,CSARQLSGGTDTQYF
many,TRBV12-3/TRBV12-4,CASSFRGTDTQYF
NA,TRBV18,CASSPQEYEQYF
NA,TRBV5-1,CASSFGGTGSTGELFF
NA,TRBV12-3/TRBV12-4,CASSSRGRWSYEQYF
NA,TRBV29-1,CSVITGLEQYF
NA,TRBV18,CASSPLPTGVSYGYTF
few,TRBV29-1,CSVEGHTLDEQYF
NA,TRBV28,CASIWGGEQYF
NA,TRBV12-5,CASGATTTGYPLNEQFF
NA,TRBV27,CASRAWTGDSYEQYF
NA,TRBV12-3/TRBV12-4,CASSFWRFTEQYF
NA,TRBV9,CASSFGQGMKDTEAFF
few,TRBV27,CASSLTRKVGELFF
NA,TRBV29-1,CSGTNTGELFF
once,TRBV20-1,CSAREGLRDPYSNQPQHF
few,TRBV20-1,CSALGQGGTTNTEAFF
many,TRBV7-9,CASSSSQGYEQYF
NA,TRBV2,CASSETIPLAGGASQYF
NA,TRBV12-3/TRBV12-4,CASSLGGSPGGEQFF
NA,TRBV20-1,CSAEGDGRLAVQETQYF
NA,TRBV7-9,CASSGSDQAGYEQYF
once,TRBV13,CASSLGISAYEQYF
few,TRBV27,CASRFRDISGETQYF
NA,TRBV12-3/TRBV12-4,CASSFTPDTQYF
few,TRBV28,CASTRLAGGKSDTQYF
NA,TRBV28,CASRALGGTEAFF
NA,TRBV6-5,CTSSYRAGGHYEQYF
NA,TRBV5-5,CASSLARSSYNEQFF
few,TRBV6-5,CASSYNGWGETQYF
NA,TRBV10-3,CAISRTGTTDEQFF
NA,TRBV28,CASSTHREGNQPQHF
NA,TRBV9,CASSVTSGGTGELFF
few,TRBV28,CASIKRQGALTDTQYF
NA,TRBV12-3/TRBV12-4,CASSLTRGIYEQYF
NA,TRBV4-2,CASSLTSDHYNEQFF
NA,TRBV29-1,CSVPGTYNEQFF
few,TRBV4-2,CASSHAAEAGGTDEQFF
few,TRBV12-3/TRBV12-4,CASSFWERETQYF
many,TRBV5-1,CASSFQETQYF
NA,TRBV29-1,CSVSDGAFF
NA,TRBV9,CASSFGQGLAKNIQYF
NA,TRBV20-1,CSAIGLAGVLGTDTQYF
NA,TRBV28,CASSLLLRQGSTGELFF
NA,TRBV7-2,CASSARAGLADTQYF
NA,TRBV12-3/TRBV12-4,CASSESITGVGGYTF
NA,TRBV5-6,CASSRPGGGEAFF
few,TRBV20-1,CSATTASTDTQYF
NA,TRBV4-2,CASSPEPLRDSSYNEQFF
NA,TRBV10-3,CAHRRDRADEQYF
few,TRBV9,CASSVSDRARSNYGYTF
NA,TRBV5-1,CASSFEYEQYF
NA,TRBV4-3,CASSPGGLTDTQYF
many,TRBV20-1,CSAKMTWGVQETQYF
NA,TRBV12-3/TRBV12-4,CASSFQKEQLDNEQFF
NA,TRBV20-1,CSARDTGASSYNEQFF
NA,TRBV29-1,CSVRGTGPHGMDTQYF
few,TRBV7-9,CASSYGTDEQFF
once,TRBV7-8,CASSLTSGGYEQYF